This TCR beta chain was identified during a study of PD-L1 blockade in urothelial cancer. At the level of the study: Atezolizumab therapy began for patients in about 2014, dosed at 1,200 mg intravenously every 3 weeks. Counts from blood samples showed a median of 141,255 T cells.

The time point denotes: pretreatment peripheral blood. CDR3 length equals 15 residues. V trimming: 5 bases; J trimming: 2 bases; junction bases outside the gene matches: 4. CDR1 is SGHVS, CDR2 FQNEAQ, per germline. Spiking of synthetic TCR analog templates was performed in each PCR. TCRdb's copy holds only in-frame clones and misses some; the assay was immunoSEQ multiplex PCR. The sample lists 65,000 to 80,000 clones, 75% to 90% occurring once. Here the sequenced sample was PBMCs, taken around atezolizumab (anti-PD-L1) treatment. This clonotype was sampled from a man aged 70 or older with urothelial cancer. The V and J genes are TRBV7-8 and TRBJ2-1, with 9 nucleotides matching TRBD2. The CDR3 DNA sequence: TGTGCCAGCAGCCGGGCTAGCGGGACCTACAATGAGCAGTTCTTC. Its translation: CASSRASGTYNEQFF.